Presented here are 12 T cell receptor beta chains from one specimen sequenced in a study of shared clonotypes between healthy human individuals. Measured with immunoSEQ multiplex PCR; TCRdb has only the in-frame clones, and not every one. The sample lists around 990,000 clones, approximately 80% occurring once. The sample comprised memory CD4+ T cells from PBMCs. Subset defined: CD45RA-negative fraction. Receptor source: a man between 18 and 29 years old in good health. Some clones in this sample may be carry-over from other donors' samples.

The genes are TRBV7-2 and TRBJ2-3; 8 bases map to TRBD2. CDR3 length: 15 residues. V was pared by 5 bases and J by 3 bases, with 7 bases of the junction left unmatched. The germline V gene has CDR1 SGHTA and CDR2 FQGNSA. This chain's CDR3 is CASSPNGGGTDTQYF. The DNA of the CDR3 is TGTGCCAGCAGCCCGAATGGCGGGGGGACAGATACGCAGTATTTT.

This chain uses TRBV14 with TRBJ2-1, with 7 bases identical to TRBD2. This CDR3 spans 17 amino acids. J gave up 5 bases and V 1 base, and 11 bases lay outside the gene matches. From germline, CDR1 is SGHDN and CDR2 FVKESK. The CDR3 DNA follows: TGTGCCAGCAGCCAAGTCCCCCACGGGAGGCCTGACAATGAGCAGTTCTTC. Translating gives CASSQVPHGRPDNEQFF. The full variable domain, in which reference TRBV14 and TRBJ2-1 provide the parts outside the CDR3, is EAGVTQFPSHSVIEKGQTVTLRCDPISGHDNLYWYRRVMGKEIKFLLHFVKESKQDESGMPNNRFLAERTGGTYSTLKVQPAELEDSGVYFCASSQVPHGRPDNEQFFGPGTRLTVL.

The V and J genes are TRBV10-3 and TRBJ2-5; 8 bases align to TRBD1. Germline CDR1 and CDR2: ENHRY and SYGVKD. The CDR3 is 16 amino acids. V lost 6 bases, J lost 2 bases, and 11 bases stayed unmatched. CDR3 loop: CAIRDPGGAGQETQYF. CDR3 DNA sequence: TGTGCCATCAGGGACCCAGGGGGCGCAGGACAAGAGACCCAGTACTTC.

As concerns this clone: Other DNA sequences in the same sample also yield this CDR3. The gene calls are TRBV7-2 and TRBJ2-5; 9 bases are a match to TRBD1. The junction had 3 bases not matched to a gene; V was cut back by 2 bases and J by 5 bases. CDR1 is SGHTA and CDR2 is FQGNSA in the germline V gene. The CDR3 consists of 14 residues. The CDR3 region is CASSLRTGDETQYF. CDR3 DNA sequence: TGTGCCAGCAGCTTACGGACAGGGGATGAGACCCAGTACTTC.

The J gene is TRBJ1-1, the V gene TRBV6-5; possibly TRBD1 for D (6 bases). CDR1 MNHEY and CDR2 SVGAGI come from the germline V gene. The ends were cut back, 7 bases at V and 5 bases at J, with 20 bases in the middle. This CDR3 contains 15 residues. CDR3 loop: CASTTTTGPWTEAFF. CDR3 nucleotide sequence: TGTGCCAGCACCACCACCACAGGGCCTTGGACTGAAGCTTTCTTT.

V and J are TRBV5-1 and TRBJ1-1, with TRBD1 identical over 11 bases. From germline, CDR1 is SGHRS and CDR2 YFSETQ. V lost 3 bases, J lost 0 bases, and 7 bases stayed unmatched. The CDR3 spans 17 residues. CDR3 sequence (DNA): TGCGCCAGCAGCTCCGGGACAGGGGGAGTTGTGAACACTGAAGCTTTCTTT. This sequence encodes CASSSGTGGVVNTEAFF.

The chain has TRBV4-3 and TRBJ1-1; 7 bases align to TRBD1. This CDR3 contains 13 residues. V shed 4 bases, J shed 5 bases, and the junction held 4 bases outside the gene matches. Germline V lookup: CDR1 LGHNA, CDR2 YSLEER. CDR3 nucleotides: TGCGCCAGCAGCCCGGGCAGGGGGACTGAAGCTTTCTTT. It codes for CASSPGRGTEAFF.

Points on this clone: Given a much more abundant clone one base away, this may be a read error. The chain joins TRBV29-1 to TRBJ2-7; the D is unclear. This CDR3 has 12 residues. The V and J ends lost 3 bases and 0 bases respectively, with 6 bases between them. Germline assignment: CDR1 SQVTM and CDR2 ANQGSEA. The CDR3 bases are TGCAGCGTTGACGGACCCTCCTACGAGCAGTACTTC. It is translated as CSVDGPSYEQYF.

The V and J genes are TRBV29-1 and TRBJ1-5; possibly TRBD1 for D (6 bases). This CDR3 is 13 amino acids long. Trimming removed 5 bases from V and 7 bases from J, with 15 bases in between. CDR1 and CDR2 from the germline V gene are SQVTM and ANQGSEA. The chain's CDR3 is CSVKWDMGQPQHF. Here the CDR3 DNA reads TGCAGCGTTAAGTGGGACATGGGGCAGCCCCAGCATTTT.

This clone occurred many times. Other DNA sequences in this specimen translate into the identical CDR3. The V call is TRBV6-5, the J call TRBJ2-1; 9 bases match TRBD2. The CDR3 runs 16 residues. With 4 bases clipped from V and 1 base from J, the junction kept 5 bases outside the gene matches. Germline V gene data show CDR1 as MNHEY and CDR2 as SVGAGI. CDR3 DNA sequence: TGTGCCAGCAGTTCTAGGACTAGCGTGTCCTACAATGAGCAGTTCTTC. Translation gives CASSSRTSVSYNEQFF.

The V call is TRBV18, the J call TRBJ2-3, with D hard to call. The V gene lost 1 base and the J gene lost 4 bases, with 9 bases spanning the gap. The CDR3 runs to 14 residues. Germline values: CDR1 KGHSH, CDR2 LQKENI. CDR3 sequence (DNA): TGTGCCAGCTCACCACAGGGTATCGCAGATACGCAGTATTTT. Its translation is CASSPQGIADTQYF.

This chain uses TRBV7-9 with TRBJ1-4, with no clear D. The germline V gene has CDR1 SEHNR and CDR2 FQNEAQ (reference sequence). V was pared by 3 bases and J by 2 bases, with 10 bases between. The CDR3 runs 15 residues. This chain's CDR3 is CASSFPRATNEKLFF. Written as DNA, the CDR3 is TGTGCCAGCAGCTTCCCCCGGGCCACTAATGAAAAACTGTTTTTT.